This is a list of T cell receptor beta chains from one sample in a study of technical replicates of blood from four donors. Measured with immunoSEQ multiplex PCR; TCRdb has only the in-frame clones, and not every one. This table holds roughly 64,000 clones, approximately 86% found once. Sequenced: PBMCs. These receptors originate from a human donor in good health. Some clones in this sample may be carry-over from other donors' samples. CDR3s include the opening cysteine and the closing phenylalanine or tryptophan. The D gene is left open where the match is weak. Size tells how often a clone was seen (once, few, many) or the class of an expanded clone, and some rows leave it out.

TRBD2,once,17,TRBV19,TRBJ2-1,TGTGCCAGTAGTATTAATCACGGGAGGCCCTTGGGGAATGAGCAGTTCTTC,CASSINHGRPLGNEQFF
.,few,13,TRBV13,TRBJ1-2,TGTGCCAGCAGCATTCGACAGACCTATGGCTACACCTTC,CASSIRQTYGYTF
.,.,14,TRBV18,TRBJ2-3,TGTGCCAGCTCCTTCCGAGGAGGGACAGATACGCAGTATTTT,CASSFRGGTDTQYF
TRBD1,.,12,TRBV30,TRBJ1-2,TGTGCCTGGACAGGGGGCAACTATGGCTACACCTTC,CAWTGGNYGYTF
.,.,14,TRBV19,TRBJ2-3,TGTGCCAGTAGTATAGGCCAGAACACAGATACGCAGTATTTT,CASSIGQNTDTQYF
TRBD2,.,15,TRBV7-2,TRBJ2-5,TGTGCCAGCAGTTTCGACTTTCTAGCGGAAGAGACCCAGTACTTC,CASSFDFLAEETQYF
TRBD1,.,14,TRBV5-1,TRBJ2-7,TGCGCCAGCAGCGTGACAGGGTGGAGCGACGAGCAGTACTTC,CASSVTGWSDEQYF
TRBD1,.,15,TRBV5-4,TRBJ1-1,TGTGCCAGCAGCCACGGGGACAGGGCCTCGACTGAAGCTTTCTTT,CASSHGDRASTEAFF
.,.,16,TRBV7-5,TRBJ2-5,TGTGTCAGAAGCCTCCCCATGGGACTAGACCAAGAGACCCAGTACTTC,CVRSLPMGLDQETQYF
TRBD2,.,15,TRBV6-5,TRBJ2-5,TGTGCCAGCAGCCCTAGCGGGAGGCAACAAGAGACCCAGTACTTC,CASSPSGRQQETQYF